This T cell receptor beta chain emerged from a study of blood T cell repertoires in COVID-19 (dated by TCRdb to between 2020 and 2021). Looking at the study overall: The collaborator samples originated in the United States, Italy and Spain and spanned the acute and convalescent phases of COVID-19. The material from the prospective study consisted of cDNA or gDNA derived from T cells, B-cell-depleted T cells, or PBMCs. Deeply sampled blood TCRbeta repertoires from subjects exposed to, actively infected with, or recovered from COVID-19 were included in the dataset. A freely available public database, intended as a resource for researchers studying the immune response to SARS-CoV-2, is where the repertoires were released. Samples were obtained from the ongoing ImmuneRACE study (first 160 participants) and from 1,000 to 1,500 subjects provided by 6 global collaborators. Sample metadata almost always included a de-identified subject ID, COVID-19 status, age in years and sex. Where available, HLA class I and class II types were taken from metadata supplied by the sample provider and were not determined by assay-based typing.

V lost 5 bases and J lost 3 bases, and the count of bases not matched to a germline gene is 3. From the cysteine through the phenylalanine, the CDR3 covers 13 amino acids. Only the CDR3 region is kept as DNA, spanning 39 bases read in frame from base 1. Based on the germline V gene, the CDR1 and CDR2 sequences are SGHVS and FQNEAQ. Enrolling through a virtual design, the prospective study's participants ranged in age from roughly 18 to 100 years and lived across around 25 United States geographic areas. Cohort assignment in the prospective study relied on participant-reported clinical history from a screening survey and a study questionnaire. Recovered participants in ImmuneRACE Cohort 3 were defined as having two consecutive negative NP/OP PCR tests, clearance from a healthcare professional, or resolution of symptoms. In the prospective study, whole blood, serum and a nasopharyngeal or oropharyngeal swab were collected from each participant by mobile phlebotomists. Prospective study participants could optionally give additional blood draws and questionnaires over a roughly two-month period. Before DNA extraction, prospective study blood samples were shipped either frozen or at room temperature.

Note on this clone: This receptor's antigen is unknown. The record has no base qualities; no much larger clone is one base away.

TCRbeta CDR3 regions were amplified from genomic DNA by means of the immunoSEQ Assay, a bias-controlled multiplex PCR. In the paper's pipeline: The number of nucleated cells in each sample was estimated by amplification of reference gene primers within the assay. To quantify the absolute abundance of each unique TCRbeta CDR3 rearrangement, sequence reads were collapsed and filtered. For each sample, productive Simpson clonality was calculated by taking the square root of Simpson's diversity index across productive rearrangements. In TCRdb, the immuneACCESS table is reduced to in-frame sequences with V and J assigned. These tables do not hold every clone; where another copy was compared, an unresolved V gene accounts for under half, and the others remain unexplained. From that table come the V and J calls and clone size; the DNA was used to work out D and trimming. The sample contains 300,000 or so clones, roughly 90% of them found a single time. Of the sample, 2.6% falls within the top ten clones.

The research as a whole found: The quantity of clinical and demographic metadata differed by source and by participant and was supplied without curation.

The clonotype was recovered from a man in his 60s who had recovered from COVID-19. Sequencing was performed on PBMCs or T cells enriched from blood (not recorded which). The chain employs TRBV7-8 and TRBJ2-7; TRBD1 matches 8 bases in the middle. The DNA is TGTGCCAGCAGCGAGGACAGGGTCTACGAGCAGTACTTC. Its protein reads: CASSEDRVYEQYF.